These 27 T cell receptor beta chains share one sample of origin, sequenced in a study of T-cell memory formation after mild COVID-19. TCRdb redid the calling of the 5' RACE reads with MiXCR, one entry per CDR3 protein. The top ten hold around 9.2% of the sample, which has 450,000 to 650,000 distinct CDR3 sequences, less than 25% seen once. The specimen was PBMCs or a T cell subset sorted from them (not recorded which). The source of these receptors is an adult woman who had mild COVID-19 (a few samples of this study predate the infection). Cell type and time point are not known.

The chain is built from TRBV20-1 and TRBJ2-2; 14 nucleotides align to TRBD2. Germline CDR1 reads DFQATT; CDR2 reads SNEGSKA (reference sequence). The CDR3 has 16 residues. V lost 6 bases and J lost 7; bases outside the gene matches: 10. The CDR3 here is CSARTGTSGGIGELFF. The CDR3 DNA is TGCAGTGCGCGGACCGGGACTAGCGGGGGAATCGGGGAGCTGTTTTTT.

V gene TRBV2 combines with J gene TRBJ1-4; a weak D match, TRBD1 (5 bases). CDR1 is SNHLY and CDR2 is FYNNEI in the germline V gene. Trimming took off 7 bases at V and 4 bases at J, with 10 bases between the two ends. CDR3 size: 13 residues. The CDR3 protein is CASKGRINEKLFF. The CDR3 coding sequence is TGTGCCAGCAAGGGGCGGATTAATGAAAAACTGTTTTTT.

This clonotype has a handful of counts. The chain has TRBV12-3 or TRBV12-4 and TRBJ2-1, with 15 positions matching TRBD2. The junction had 1 base not matched to a gene; V was cut back by 5 bases and J by 8 bases. This CDR3 has 14 residues. CDR3 DNA: TGTGCCAGCAGTGGGACTAGCGGGAGGCATGAGCAGTTCTTC. Translated: CASSGTSGRHEQFF.

The genes are TRBV7-9 and TRBJ2-7; D unresolved. The V gene's germline CDR1 is SEHNR and CDR2 FQNEAQ (reference sequence). The CDR3 is 12 residues long. V was clipped by 5 bases and J by 6 bases, with 11 bases between them. The CDR3 is CASSPISPEQYF. In DNA, the CDR3 is TGTGCCAGCAGCCCCATTTCACCCGAGCAGTACTTC.

This clonotype was detected a few times. This chain links TRBV7-9 with TRBJ2-5; 14 bases fit TRBD2. The CDR3 is 15 residues long. Germline trimming cut 5 bases from V and 5 bases from J; bases unmatched to any gene: 4. Per the germline V gene, CDR1 is SEHNR and CDR2 is FQNEAQ (reference sequence). CDR3 loop: CASSGGLAGAETQYF. In DNA, the CDR3 is TGTGCCAGCAGCGGGGGACTAGCGGGAGCTGAGACCCAGTACTTC.

This clonotype appeared a few times. J is TRBJ1-1 and V is TRBV24-1, with 7 bases lining up with TRBD1. Germline V gene sequence: CDR1 KGHDR, CDR2 SFDVKD. The V gene end was trimmed by 4 bases and the J gene end by 5 bases; junction bases not matched to a gene: 9. The CDR3 covers 15 residues. CDR3 bases: TGTGCCACCAGTGACAGTCACAGGGGCGGAACTGAAGCTTTCTTT. Amino acid sequence: CATSDSHRGGTEAFF.

V usage is TRBV25-1 and J usage is TRBJ2-5; 11 nucleotides agree with TRBD2. Germline CDR1 reads MGHDK; CDR2 reads SYGVNS. After removal of 3 bases from V and 4 bases from J, the junction contained 7 bases not matched to a gene. CDR3 size: 16 residues. The CDR3 nucleotides are TGTGCCAGCAGTGACTTTAGCGGGAGGGCCCGAGAGACCCAGTACTTC. Translation gives CASSDFSGRARETQYF.

This clonotype has a handful of counts. The chain combines TRBV2 with TRBJ2-3, with a tentative D call TRBD2 (6 bases). The CDR3 spans 18 residues. V was cut by 2 bases and J by 0 bases, with 18 bases left in between. Germline CDR1 SNHLY, CDR2 FYNNEI. Here the CDR3 DNA reads TGTGCCAGCAGTGAAAGGAGGGCCGGGGGTCCTAGCACAGATACGCAGTATTTT. Protein sequence: CASSERRAGGPSTDTQYF.

The chain joins TRBV7-9 to TRBJ2-6; 8 positions agree with TRBD2. J lost 3 bases, V lost 5 bases, and 9 bases had no gene match. CDR3 length: 17 amino acids. The germline CDR1 and CDR2 sequences are SEHNR and FQNEAQ (reference sequence). The CDR3 reads CASSPGGGGRGANVLTF. The CDR3 coding sequence is TGTGCCAGCAGCCCGGGGGGGGGCGGACGTGGGGCCAACGTCCTGACTTTC.

The V and J genes are TRBV29-1 and TRBJ2-7; D is possibly TRBD1 (5 bases). Trimming removed 7 bases at V and 6 bases at J, with 19 bases between. The CDR3 length is 13 residues. Germline V gene sequence: CDR1 SQVTM, CDR2 ANQGSEA. DNA for the CDR3: TGCAGCGCTCGACAGTACTCCTACGGCGAGCAGTACTTC. As protein: CSARQYSYGEQYF.

This clonotype was seen a few times. This chain connects TRBV5-1 to TRBJ1-1; 10 nucleotides agree with TRBD1. This CDR3 spans 16 amino acids. The V gene's germline CDR1 is SGHRS and CDR2 YFSETQ. The trim removed 5 bases at V and 2 bases at J, leaving 9 bases unmatched. CDR3 amino acids: CASRGTGEGHNTEAFF. CDR3 DNA sequence: TGCGCCAGCAGGGGGACAGGGGAAGGTCATAACACTGAAGCTTTCTTT.

V usage is TRBV7-6 and J usage is TRBJ2-6; no definite D call. Trimming removed 5 bases from V and 0 bases from J, with 8 bases in between. In germline, CDR1 is SGHVS, CDR2 FNYEAQ. The CDR3 totals 15 residues. The CDR3 DNA follows: TGTGCCAGCAGCACTGAACGCTCTGGGGCCAACGTCCTGACTTTC. Protein: CASSTERSGANVLTF.

The chain links TRBV6-2 or TRBV6-3 to TRBJ2-1; D may be TRBD2 (5 bases). V shed 5 bases and J shed 0 bases, with 26 bases lying between them. Germline lookup yields CDR1 MNHEY and CDR2 SVGEGT. CDR3 length: 20 amino acids. In DNA form, the CDR3 reads TGTGCCAGCAGTGCGTGGGAGACAACACCTCGACGGGACTCCTACAATGAGCAGTTCTTC. Translating it yields CASSAWETTPRRDSYNEQFF.

This clonotype was seen more than once but under ten times. The rearrangement links TRBV5-1 to TRBJ2-7; possible D gene TRBD1, 6 bases. The germline CDR1 and CDR2 sequences are SGHRS and YFSETQ. V shed 3 bases and J shed 3 bases, with 13 bases lying between them. CDR3 length: 14 amino acids. The CDR3 loop reads CASSSRQAVYEQYF. Here the CDR3 DNA reads TGCGCCAGCAGCTCCCGACAGGCCGTCTACGAGCAGTACTTC.

The chain couples TRBV5-1 to TRBJ2-1; 8 bases line up with TRBD2. Per the germline V gene, CDR1 is SGHRS and CDR2 is YFSETQ. V gave up 0 bases and J gave up 7 bases; unmatched junction bases: 6. This CDR3 is 15 amino acids long. In DNA form, the CDR3 reads TGCGCCAGCAGCTTGGCTAGCGGGTGGGGTAATGAGCAGTTCTTC. Protein product: CASSLASGWGNEQFF.

The gene calls are TRBV24-1 and TRBJ1-1; 9 nucleotides agree with TRBD1. From germline, CDR1 is KGHDR and CDR2 SFDVKD. The CDR3 loop spans 17 amino acids. V lost 2 bases to trimming and J lost 3 bases; unmatched junction nucleotides: 9. The CDR3 loop is CATSDSRQGVGDTEAFF. The DNA for the CDR3 is TGTGCCACCAGTGATTCTCGACAGGGGGTTGGGGACACTGAAGCTTTCTTT.

The chain employs TRBV5-1 and TRBJ1-3; D is undetermined. Deletions cut 4 bases from V and 0 bases from J, with 5 bases between. This CDR3 region has 13 residues. CDR1 is SGHRS and CDR2 is YFSETQ in the germline V gene. The chain's CDR3 is CASSTNSGNTIYF. The CDR3 coding sequence is TGCGCCAGCAGCACGAACTCTGGAAACACCATATATTTT.

J is TRBJ1-1 and V is TRBV9, with D hard to call. V gave up 2 bases and J gave up 5 bases, with 13 bases separating them. The CDR3 totals 14 residues. Germline loops: CDR1 SGDLS, CDR2 YYNGEE. CDR3 region: CASSVLPERTEAFF. The CDR3 region has the DNA TGTGCCAGCAGCGTTCTACCAGAGCGTACTGAAGCTTTCTTT.

The table lists this clonotype with a few counts. The chain couples TRBV6-2 or TRBV6-3 to TRBJ2-1; TRBD2 matches 12 bases. The length of the CDR3 is 14 residues. With 7 bases clipped from V and 9 bases from J, the junction kept 7 bases outside the gene matches. Germline V gives CDR1 MNHEY, CDR2 SVGEGT. In nucleotides, the CDR3 is TGTGCCAGCAAGTCTAGCGGGAGGGCTGGTGAGCAGTTCTTC. Amino acid sequence: CASKSSGRAGEQFF.

This sequence joins TRBV20-1 and TRBJ2-7; 7 bases are shared with TRBD2. CDR1 and CDR2 from the germline V gene are DFQATT and SNEGSKA (reference sequence). J gave up 2 bases and V 6 bases, and 7 bases lay outside the gene matches. The CDR3 is 13 amino acids. The CDR3 DNA reads as TGCAGTGCCGGACTAGTAGGGACCTACGAGCAGTACTTC. Protein: CSAGLVGTYEQYF.

This clonotype has a handful of counts. The rearrangement uses TRBV14 and TRBJ2-7; D remains ambiguous. Germline V CDR1 and CDR2: SGHDN, FVKESK. V was trimmed by 1 base and J by 3 bases, leaving 7 bases between them. The CDR3 is 13 residues long. The CDR3 protein is CASSQVIDYEQYF. CDR3 DNA: TGTGCCAGCAGCCAAGTAATAGACTACGAGCAGTACTTC.

Many counts were recorded for this clonotype. The V gene is TRBV4-1, the J gene TRBJ1-2, with D maybe TRBD1 (6 bases). Germline V gives CDR1 MGHRA, CDR2 YSYEKL. Trimming stripped 1 base from V and 3 bases from J, with 12 bases between. The CDR3 sequence is 15 residues long. CDR3: CASSQVPGDYYGYTF. In DNA, the CDR3 is TGCGCCAGCAGCCAAGTTCCAGGGGACTACTATGGCTACACCTTC.

This clonotype was seen ten or more times. The chain links TRBV12-3 or TRBV12-4 to TRBJ2-6; D uncertain. V gave up 5 bases and J gave up 0 bases, with 17 bases separating them. This CDR3 has 18 residues. CDR3: CASSPRTRTSSGANVLTF. The CDR3 DNA reads as TGTGCCAGCAGTCCACGGACCCGTACCTCCTCTGGGGCCAACGTCCTGACTTTC.

The chain recombines TRBV5-1 with TRBJ2-5; the D gene could be TRBD1 or TRBD2 (5 bases each). CDR1 is SGHRS, CDR2 YFSETQ, per germline. Trimming took off 4 bases at V and 5 bases at J, with 15 bases between the two ends. The CDR3 is made up of 14 amino acids. CDR3 nucleotide sequence: TGCGCCAGCAGCCCGAGGGGCTCCGGGGAGACCCAGTACTTC. It is translated as CASSPRGSGETQYF.

This clonotype has only a few counts. The genes are TRBV30 and TRBJ1-3; D call uncertain. V was clipped by 0 bases and J by 1 base, with 10 bases between them. The germline V gene encodes CDR1 GTSNPN and CDR2 SVGIG (reference sequence). The CDR3 runs 15 residues. Written as DNA, the CDR3 is TGTGCCTGGAGTGTATTTGGCACGTCTGGAAACACCATATATTTT. Encoded protein: CAWSVFGTSGNTIYF.

The CDR3: CASSPTLVGEDTQYF. CDR3 sequence (DNA): TGTGCCAGCAGCCCGACCCTCGTGGGGGAAGATACGCAGTATTTT. V is TRBV7-9 and J is TRBJ2-3; D may correspond to TRBD1 or TRBD2 (5 bases each). This CDR3 is built from 15 residues. Germline assignment: CDR1 SEHNR and CDR2 FQNEAQ (reference sequence). V shed 5 bases and J shed 5 bases, with 17 bases lying between them.

The CDR3 protein is CSARDVGGGNTHTEQFF. The CDR3 DNA follows: TGCAGTGCTAGAGACGTAGGTGGGGGGAACACACACACGGAGCAGTTCTTC. V is TRBV20-1 and J is TRBJ2-1; maybe TRBD2 (6 bases). Germline CDR1 is DFQATT and CDR2 is SNEGSKA (reference sequence). V lost 0 bases to trimming and J lost 10 bases, with 25 bases between them. The CDR3 covers 17 residues.